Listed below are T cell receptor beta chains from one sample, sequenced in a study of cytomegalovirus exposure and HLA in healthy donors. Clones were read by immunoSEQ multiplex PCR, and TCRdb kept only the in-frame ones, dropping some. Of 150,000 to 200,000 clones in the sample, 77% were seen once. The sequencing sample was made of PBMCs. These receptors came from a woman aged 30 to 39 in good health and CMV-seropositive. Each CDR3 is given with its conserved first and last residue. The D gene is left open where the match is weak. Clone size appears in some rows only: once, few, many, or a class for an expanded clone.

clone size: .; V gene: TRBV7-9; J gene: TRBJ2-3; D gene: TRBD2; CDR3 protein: CASSPTRAGGFTDTQYF; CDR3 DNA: TGTGCCAGCAGCCCCACCCGAGCGGGAGGGTTCACAGATACGCAGTATTTT
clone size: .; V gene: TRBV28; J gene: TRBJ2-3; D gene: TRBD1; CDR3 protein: CASSLGTGWEDTQYF; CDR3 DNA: TGTGCCAGCAGTTTGGGGACAGGGTGGGAAGATACGCAGTATTTT
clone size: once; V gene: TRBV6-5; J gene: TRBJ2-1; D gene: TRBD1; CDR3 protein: CASSRTGGRDEQFF; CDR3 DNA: TGTGCCAGCAGTAGAACAGGGGGACGGGATGAGCAGTTCTTC
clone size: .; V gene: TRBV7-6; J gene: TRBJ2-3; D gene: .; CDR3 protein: CASSLLGRVGDTQYF; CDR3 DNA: TGTGCCAGCAGCTTACTGGGCAGGGTTGGAGATACGCAGTATTTT
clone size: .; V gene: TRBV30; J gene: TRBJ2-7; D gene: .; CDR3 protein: CAAGPSSYEQYF; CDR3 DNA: TGCGCCGCGGGGCCCAGCTCCTACGAGCAGTACTTC
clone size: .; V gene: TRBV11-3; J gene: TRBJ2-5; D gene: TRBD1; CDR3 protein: CASSSGQGQETQYF; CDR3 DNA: TGTGCCAGCAGCTCCGGACAGGGCCAAGAGACCCAGTACTTC
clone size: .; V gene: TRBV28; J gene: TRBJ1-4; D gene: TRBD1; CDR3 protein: CASSWDRLNEKLFF; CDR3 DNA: TGTGCCAGCAGTTGGGACAGACTTAATGAAAAACTGTTTTTT
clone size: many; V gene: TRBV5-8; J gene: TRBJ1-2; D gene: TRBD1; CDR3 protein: CASSPRTGDYGYTF; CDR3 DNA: TGTGCCAGCAGCCCCAGGACAGGGGACTATGGCTACACCTTC
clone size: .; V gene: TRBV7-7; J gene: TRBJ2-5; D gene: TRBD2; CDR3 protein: CASSSRLAGGLVTQYF; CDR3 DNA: TGTGCCAGCAGCTCCAGACTAGCGGGAGGGCTTGTGACCCAGTACTTC
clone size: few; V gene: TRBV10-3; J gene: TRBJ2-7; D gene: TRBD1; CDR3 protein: CAISESGTDYEQYF; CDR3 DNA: TGTGCCATCAGTGAGTCAGGGACAGACTACGAGCAGTACTTC
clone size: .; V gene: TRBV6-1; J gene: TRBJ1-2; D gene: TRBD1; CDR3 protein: CASHGTGGIYGYTF; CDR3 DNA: TGTGCCAGCCATGGGACAGGGGGAATCTATGGCTACACCTTC
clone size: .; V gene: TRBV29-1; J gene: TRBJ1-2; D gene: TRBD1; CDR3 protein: CSVEGQGVYGYTF; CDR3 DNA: TGCAGCGTTGAGGGACAGGGGGTGTATGGCTACACCTTC
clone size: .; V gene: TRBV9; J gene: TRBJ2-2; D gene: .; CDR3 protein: CASSSFNTGELFF; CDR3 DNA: TGTGCCAGCAGCTCCTTCAACACCGGGGAGCTGTTTTTT
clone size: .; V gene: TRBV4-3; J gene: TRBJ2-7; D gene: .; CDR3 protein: CASSQDAGAREQYF; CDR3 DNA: TGCGCCAGCAGCCAAGATGCGGGGGCCCGAGAGCAGTACTTC
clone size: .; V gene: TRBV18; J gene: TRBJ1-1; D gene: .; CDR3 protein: CASSPAAVGTEAFF; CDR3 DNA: TGTGCCAGCTCACCAGCAGCGGTGGGTACTGAAGCTTTCTTT
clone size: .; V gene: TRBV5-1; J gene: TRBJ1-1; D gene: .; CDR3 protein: CASRLRTEAFF; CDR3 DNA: TGCGCCAGCAGGCTGCGTACTGAAGCTTTCTTT
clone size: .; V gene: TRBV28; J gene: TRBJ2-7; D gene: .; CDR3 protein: CASSFTGGSYEQYF; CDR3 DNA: TGTGCCAGCAGTTTCACCGGGGGCTCCTACGAGCAGTACTTC
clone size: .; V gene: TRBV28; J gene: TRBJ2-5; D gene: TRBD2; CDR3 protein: CASMAGGQETQYF; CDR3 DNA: TGTGCCAGCATGGCGGGGGGCCAAGAGACCCAGTACTTC
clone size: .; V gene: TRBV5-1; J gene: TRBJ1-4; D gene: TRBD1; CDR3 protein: CASSANLGQGANEKLFF; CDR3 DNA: TGCGCCAGCAGCGCTAACCTCGGACAGGGGGCTAATGAAAAACTGTTTTTT
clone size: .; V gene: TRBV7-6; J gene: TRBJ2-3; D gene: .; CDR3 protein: CASSLASADTQYF; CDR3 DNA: TGTGCCAGCAGCTTAGCATCGGCAGATACGCAGTATTTT
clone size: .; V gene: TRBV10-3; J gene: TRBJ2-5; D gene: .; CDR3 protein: CAIRIDRRQETQYF; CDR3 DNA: TGTGCCATCAGGATTGACAGGCGGCAAGAGACCCAGTACTTC
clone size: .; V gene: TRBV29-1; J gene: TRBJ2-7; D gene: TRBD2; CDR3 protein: CSVVSAGGPYEQYF; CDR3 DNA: TGCAGCGTTGTATCAGCGGGAGGACCCTACGAGCAGTACTTC
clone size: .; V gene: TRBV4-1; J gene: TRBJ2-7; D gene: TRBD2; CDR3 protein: CASSRGGTSEPYEQYF; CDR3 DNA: TGCGCCAGCAGCCGAGGAGGGACTAGCGAACCCTACGAGCAGTACTTC
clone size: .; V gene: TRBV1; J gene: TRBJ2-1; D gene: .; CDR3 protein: CTIRTSGKSSYNEQFF; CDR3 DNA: TGCACCATCAGGACTAGCGGGAAGAGCTCCTACAATGAGCAGTTCTTC
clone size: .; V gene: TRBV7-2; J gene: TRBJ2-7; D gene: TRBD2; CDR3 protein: CASSLEGGLAAYEQYF; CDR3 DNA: TGTGCCAGCAGCTTAGAAGGAGGACTAGCGGCCTACGAGCAGTACTTC
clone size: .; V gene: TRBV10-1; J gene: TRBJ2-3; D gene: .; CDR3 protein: CASSESSTDTQYF; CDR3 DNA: TGCGCCAGCAGTGAGTCCTCCACAGATACGCAGTATTTT
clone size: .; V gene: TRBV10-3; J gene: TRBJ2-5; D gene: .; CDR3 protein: CAISSAYQETQYF; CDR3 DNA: TGTGCCATCAGTAGTGCGTACCAAGAGACCCAGTACTTC
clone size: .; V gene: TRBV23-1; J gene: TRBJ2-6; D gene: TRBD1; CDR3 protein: CASSPADRSSGANVLTF; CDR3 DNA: TGCGCCAGCAGTCCCGCGGACAGGAGCTCTGGGGCCAACGTCCTGACTTTC
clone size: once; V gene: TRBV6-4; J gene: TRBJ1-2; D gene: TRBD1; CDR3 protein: CASSFGQGIGYTF; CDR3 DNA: TGTGCCAGCAGTTTCGGACAGGGAATTGGCTACACCTTC
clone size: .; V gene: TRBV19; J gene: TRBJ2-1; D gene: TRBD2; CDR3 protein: CASSPLAGVGNEQFF; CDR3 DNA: TGTGCCAGTAGTCCTCTAGCGGGAGTGGGCAATGAGCAGTTCTTC
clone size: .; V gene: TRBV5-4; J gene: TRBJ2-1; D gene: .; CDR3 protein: CASSRPGSYNEQFF; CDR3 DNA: TGTGCCAGCAGCCGGCCCGGGAGTTACAATGAGCAGTTCTTC
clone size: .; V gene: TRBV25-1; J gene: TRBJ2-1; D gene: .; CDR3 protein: CASSKRERSYNEQFF; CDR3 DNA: TGTGCCAGCAGTAAAAGGGAGAGGTCCTACAATGAGCAGTTCTTC
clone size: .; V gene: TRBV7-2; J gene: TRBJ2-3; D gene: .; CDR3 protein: CASSFQGTTDTQYF; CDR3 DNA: TGTGCCAGCAGCTTCCAGGGGACTACGGATACGCAGTATTTT
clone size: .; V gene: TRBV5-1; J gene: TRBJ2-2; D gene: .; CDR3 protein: CASSGPSTNTGELFF; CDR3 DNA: TGCGCCAGCAGCGGCCCCAGTACGAACACCGGGGAGCTGTTTTTT
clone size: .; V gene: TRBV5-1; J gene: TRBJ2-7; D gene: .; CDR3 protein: CASSFGSTYEQYF; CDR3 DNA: TGCGCCAGCAGCTTCGGTAGTACCTACGAGCAGTACTTC
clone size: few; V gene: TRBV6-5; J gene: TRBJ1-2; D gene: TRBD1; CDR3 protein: CASSPAAGGYGYTF; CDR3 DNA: TGTGCCAGCAGTCCCGCTGCAGGGGGCTATGGCTACACCTTC
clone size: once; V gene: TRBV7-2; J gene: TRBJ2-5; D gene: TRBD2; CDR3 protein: CASNPPREREARETQYF; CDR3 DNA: TGTGCCAGCAACCCGCCTAGGGAGCGGGAGGCCCGAGAGACCCAGTACTTC
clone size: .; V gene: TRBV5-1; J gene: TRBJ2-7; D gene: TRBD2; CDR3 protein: CASSLSGPSGLQGEQYF; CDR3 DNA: TGCGCCAGCAGCTTGAGCGGTCCTAGCGGGTTACAAGGGGAGCAGTACTTC
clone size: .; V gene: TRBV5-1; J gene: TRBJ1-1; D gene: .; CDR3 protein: CASSLGGVTEAFF; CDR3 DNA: TGCGCCAGCAGCTTGGGGGGAGTCACTGAAGCTTTCTTT
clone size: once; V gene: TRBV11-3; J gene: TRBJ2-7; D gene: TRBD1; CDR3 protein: CASSAAGQGAFEQYF; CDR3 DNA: TGTGCCAGCAGCGCCGCGGGACAGGGGGCTTTCGAGCAGTACTTC
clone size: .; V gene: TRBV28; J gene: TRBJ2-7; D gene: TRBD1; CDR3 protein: CATLDGQAYEQYF; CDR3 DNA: TGTGCCACTCTTGACGGACAGGCCTACGAGCAGTACTTC
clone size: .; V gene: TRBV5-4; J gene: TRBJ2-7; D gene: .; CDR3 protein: CASSLWATSYEQYF; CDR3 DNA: TGTGCCAGCAGCTTGTGGGCCACGTCCTACGAGCAGTACTTC
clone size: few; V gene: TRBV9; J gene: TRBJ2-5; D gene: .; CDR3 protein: CASSADGGAVQETQYF; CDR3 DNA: TGTGCCAGCAGCGCCGATGGGGGGGCGGTCCAAGAGACCCAGTACTTC
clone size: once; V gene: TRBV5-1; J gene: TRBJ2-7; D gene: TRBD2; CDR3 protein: CASSQWTSGSHEQYF; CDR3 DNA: TGCGCCAGCAGCCAATGGACTAGCGGGAGCCACGAGCAGTACTTC
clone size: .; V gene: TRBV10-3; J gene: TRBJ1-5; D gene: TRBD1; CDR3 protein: CAISGGVQGLGDQPQHF; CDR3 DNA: TGTGCCATCAGTGGGGGGGTACAGGGGCTAGGGGATCAGCCCCAGCATTTT
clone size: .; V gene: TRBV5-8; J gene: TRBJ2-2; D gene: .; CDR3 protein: CASSSPRQGTIVGAGELFF; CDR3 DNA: TGTGCCAGCAGCTCACCTCGCCAGGGGACGATTGTAGGAGCCGGGGAGCTGTTTTTT